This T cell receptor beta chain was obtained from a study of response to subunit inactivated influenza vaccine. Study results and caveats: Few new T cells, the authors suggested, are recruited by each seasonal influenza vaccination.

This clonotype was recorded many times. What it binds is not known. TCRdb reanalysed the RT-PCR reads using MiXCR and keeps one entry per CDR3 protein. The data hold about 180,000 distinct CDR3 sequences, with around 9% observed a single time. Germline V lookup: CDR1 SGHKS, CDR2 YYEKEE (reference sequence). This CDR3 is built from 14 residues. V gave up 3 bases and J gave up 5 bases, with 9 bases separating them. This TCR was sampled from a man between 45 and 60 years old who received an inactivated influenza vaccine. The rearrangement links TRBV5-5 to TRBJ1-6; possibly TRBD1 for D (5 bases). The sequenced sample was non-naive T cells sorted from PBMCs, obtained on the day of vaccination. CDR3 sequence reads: CASSWWGNNSPLHF. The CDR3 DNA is TGTGCCAGCAGCTGGTGGGGGAATAATTCACCCCTCCACTTT.